The 5 T cell receptor beta chains reported below all come from one sample, sequenced in a study of cytomegalovirus exposure and HLA in healthy donors. Primers included in the PCR were 60 Vbeta and 13 Jbeta primers. TCRdb keeps only in-frame clones here, not all; method: immunoSEQ multiplex PCR. The sample yields 130,000 or so clones, of which the top ten take up around 1.6%. The sample comprised PBMCs. These receptors all stem from a woman between 40 and 50 years old in good health and CMV-seropositive.

The chain combines TRBV7-2 with TRBJ2-2, with TRBD2 matching over 10 bases. The V gene's germline CDR1 is SGHTA and CDR2 FQGNSA. The V gene end was trimmed by 7 bases and the J gene end by 12 bases; junction bases not matched to a gene: 11. The CDR3 extends over 14 amino acids. CDR3 in amino acids: CASNPGLARGQLFF. Written as DNA, the CDR3 is TGTGCCAGCAACCCGGGACTAGCGAGGGGGCAGCTGTTTTTT.

The rearrangement links TRBV6-1 to TRBJ1-5, with a weak D call TRBD1 (5 bases). This CDR3 has 13 residues. Trimming pared 4 bases from V and 1 base from J, leaving 5 bases between. CDR1 is MNHNS and CDR2 is SASEGT in the germline V gene. CDR3 nucleotide sequence: TGTGCCAGCAGTGCAGGGAGCAATCAGCCCCAGCATTTT. It is translated as CASSAGSNQPQHF.

V and J are TRBV27 and TRBJ1-1, with TRBD1 matching 7 bases. V was clipped by 1 base and J by 1 base; unmatched bases: 6. Germline assignment: CDR1 MNHEY and CDR2 SMNVEV (reference sequence). CDR3 length: 16 amino acids. CDR3 residues: CASSLLGRGANTEAFF. The CDR3 region has the DNA TGTGCCAGCAGTTTATTGGGCAGGGGGGCGAACACTGAAGCTTTCTTT.

The J gene is TRBJ2-2, the V gene TRBV19, with TRBD1 matching over 7 bases. CDR1 is LNHDA, CDR2 SQIVND, per germline (reference sequence). V dropped 10 bases and J dropped 0; count of bases not matched to a gene: 5. CDR3 length: 14 residues. This chain's CDR3 is CATSTGSNTGELFF. CDR3 nucleotides: TGTGCCACTTCGACAGGGTCGAACACCGGGGAGCTGTTTTTT.

The chain combines TRBV5-4 with TRBJ2-2; TRBD2 aligns across 11 bases. V was pared by 1 base and J by 4 bases, with 3 bases of the junction left unmatched. Germline CDR1 reads SGHNT; CDR2 reads YYREEE (reference sequence). The CDR3 is 16 residues long. DNA for the CDR3: TGTGCCAGCAGCTTGATGACTAGCGGGGCCACCGGGGAGCTGTTTTTT. Translation gives CASSLMTSGATGELFF.